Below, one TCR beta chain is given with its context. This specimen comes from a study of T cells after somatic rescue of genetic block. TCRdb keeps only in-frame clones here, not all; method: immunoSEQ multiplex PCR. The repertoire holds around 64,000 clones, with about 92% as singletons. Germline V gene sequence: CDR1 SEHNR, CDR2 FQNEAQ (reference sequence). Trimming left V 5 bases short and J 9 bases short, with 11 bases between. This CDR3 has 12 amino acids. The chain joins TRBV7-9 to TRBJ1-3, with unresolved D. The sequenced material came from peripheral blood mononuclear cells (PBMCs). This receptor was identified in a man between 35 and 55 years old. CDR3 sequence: CASSASAGTIYF. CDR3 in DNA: TGTGCCAGCAGCGCCTCGGCCGGCACCATATATTTT.